This TCR beta chain is drawn from a study of regulatory T cells in long-lasting Graves disease. Sample time point: newly diagnosed GD, antithyroid drugs for less than 3 months. The authors made the TCR library using RNA they extracted from PBMCs. With respect to this clonotype: One end of the junction fails to match germline, which may point to a read error.

In germline, CDR1 is ENHRY, CDR2 SYGVKD. This CDR3 is 13 amino acids long. Sequencing libraries for TCR beta were prepared with iRepertoire HTBI primers and Arm-PCR of CDR3 regions. TCRdb itself ran the multiplex PCR reads through MiXCR, one entry per CDR3 protein. The sample has some 500,000 distinct CDR3 sequences, approximately 15% seen once. This sample was also put to use in a study of T cells in Graves' hyperthyroidism and ophthalmopathy.

The sample consisted of peripheral blood mononuclear cells (PBMCs), taken at new diagnosis, from a patient treated with antithyroid drugs. The chain joins TRBV10-3 to TRBJ2-3, with TRBD2 matching over 12 bases. The clonotype was recovered from a man aged 25 to 40 with Graves disease. CDR3 nucleotide sequence: TGTGCCATCAGTGTCGGGGCTAGCGGGAGGGCCCATTTT. Translated: CAISVGASGRAHF.